This T cell receptor (beta chain) came from a study of T cell responses to AZD1222 COVID-19 vaccine (dated by TCRdb to about 2021). With regard to the full study: A total of over 230 trial participants underwent TCR sequencing, of whom under 220 had received two doses of AZD1222 and 26 had received two doses of the MenACWY control vaccine. Enrollment into the trials was organized by age into subgroups of 18-55, 56-69 and 70-plus years, and those subgroups contained roughly 150, 30 and 60 TCR-sequenced participants, respectively. Study-level results and caveats: In the small 56-69-year group, the increase in depth fell short of significance, most likely because of low power. After two AZD1222 doses, spike-specific TCR breadth and depth were significantly higher than at day 0 and than in MenACWY recipients. Vaccine-associated CD4 TCRs spanned the whole spike protein, with dominant responses in regions 160-218 and 743-854. No day 14 peak-response samples were available, so repertoires were characterized only after the peak T cell response. Most participants were white British and females outnumbered males, and the authors suggested that clonal diversity may have been underestimated. Only five to seven AZD1222 recipients were SARS-CoV-2 seropositive at baseline, limiting conclusions about previously exposed vaccinees. Reportedly, close to half of the unique spike-specific TCRs recognized epitopes lying outside the regions that are mutated in the B.1.351 and B.1.1.7 variants.

This sample's time point label indicates: about 28 days (+/-7) after the second vaccine dose. AZD1222 recipients with second doses at about 4 weeks or about 12 weeks were pooled, because spike-specific TCR depth and breadth did not differ between schedules. Vaccinee samples came from UK trials COV001 and COV002, including a single-blind randomized controlled phase 2/3 trial of AZD1222 (ChAdOx1 nCoV-19) in healthy adults. For TCRbeta chain sequencing, PBMC samples were collected from trial participants at day 0 and at day 28 after the second dose. Remarks on this clone: Its antigen specificity is not known. One base away there is no much larger clone; base qualities are not given.

The CDR3 regions of human TCRbeta chains were subjected to immunosequencing. Per the authors' processing: TCRs in the repertoires were compared against a reference library of SARS-CoV-2-specific TCRs that had been generated with the MIRA antigen-specificity platform. Breadth was defined as the fraction of unique TCRs that were SARS-CoV-2-associated. Depth was defined as the fraction of total T cells that were SARS-CoV-2-associated. Each spike-specific TCR was assigned to its reactive spike region and to a CD4 or CD8 class using the MIRA data. Log10-transformed breadth and depth values were compared by one-way ANOVA with Sidak's multiple comparisons tests. Not all clones reach the TCRdb copy of this immuneACCESS table, which keeps in-frame sequences only. Checked studies attribute under half of the gap to unresolved V genes and leave the rest unexplained. That table is the source of V, J and clone size, and D and trimming were worked out from the DNA. In this sample the table shows 150,000 or so clones, roughly 94% of which occur a single time. The ten most abundant clones make up approximately 1.1% of the sample.

The receptor comes from an adult who received the AZD1222 COVID-19 vaccine. The source material was peripheral blood, sampled 28 days after the second AZD1222 dose.

The DNA sequence is as follows: TGTGCCAGCAGTTACTCGACACCGAGGGGAACCGAGCAGTACTTC. Protein translation: CASSYSTPRGTEQYF. The chain is made from TRBV6-6 and TRBJ2-7; the D segment might be TRBD1 or TRBD2, since each matches 5 bases. Counted from cysteine to phenylalanine, this CDR3 has 15 amino acids. Just the 45-base CDR3 DNA is kept, in frame starting at base 1. Sequences MNHNY (CDR1) and SVGAGI (CDR2) are obtained from the germline V gene (reference sequence). The junction carries 15 bases between V and J, which are trimmed by 0 bases and 6 bases respectively.